Presented here are 29 T cell receptor beta chains from one specimen sequenced in a study of technical replicates of blood from several donors. Sequencing used immunoSEQ multiplex PCR; TCRdb keeps in-frame clones, though not all of them. This table has approximately 80,000 clones, 95% to 98% appearing once. The specimen was T cells isolated from PBMCs. Receptors were obtained from a human donor in good health.

The J gene is TRBJ2-7, the V gene TRBV19, with D tentatively TRBD1 (6 bases). This CDR3 contains 14 residues. The V end was cut by 3 bases, the J end by 2 bases, with 11 bases between. Germline V gene data show CDR1 as LNHDA and CDR2 as SQIVND (reference sequence). For the CDR3, the DNA is TGTGCCAGTAGTATCGGACAGTCGACCTACGAGCAGTACTTC. Translating it yields CASSIGQSTYEQYF.

The chain combines TRBV5-1 with TRBJ2-7; the D is unclear. There are 12 residues in the CDR3. Germline V gives CDR1 SGHRS, CDR2 YFSETQ. V was clipped by 0 bases and J by 2 bases, with 3 bases between them. The CDR3 DNA sequence: TGCGCCAGCAGCTTGGGAGCCTACGAGCAGTACTTC. Its translation is CASSLGAYEQYF.

In its sample, this clone was seen once. The rearrangement links TRBV5-1 to TRBJ1-3, with D perhaps matching TRBD1 (6 bases). The V gene lost 0 bases and the J gene lost 2 bases, with 12 bases spanning the gap. Germline CDR1 and CDR2: SGHRS and YFSETQ. This CDR3 comprises 16 residues. The CDR3, as DNA: TGCGCCAGCAGCTTGGCCCCAGGGGCGGCTGGAAACACCATATATTTT. It translates to CASSLAPGAAGNTIYF.

The V and J genes are TRBV11-3 and TRBJ2-1, with 10 nucleotides matching TRBD2. This CDR3 has 18 amino acids. With 0 bases clipped from V and 4 bases from J, the junction kept 9 bases outside the gene matches. The germline V gene encodes CDR1 SGHNT and CDR2 YENEEA. The CDR3 loop is CASSLEGLLAGKYNEQFF. In DNA, the CDR3 is TGTGCCAGCAGCTTAGAGGGTCTACTAGCGGGAAAGTACAATGAGCAGTTCTTC.

The chain is built from TRBV4-2 and TRBJ2-2, with D maybe TRBD2 (7 bases). The V gene's germline CDR1 is LGHNA and CDR2 YNFKEQ. The CDR3 loop spans 17 amino acids. Trimming took 4 bases from V and 4 from J, leaving 19 bases between them. CDR3 loop: CASSPEGGAHLTGELFF. CDR3 nucleotides: TGTGCCAGCAGCCCCGAAGGGGGGGCCCATCTCACCGGGGAGCTGTTTTTT.

The V and J genes are TRBV6-5 and TRBJ2-5, with 9 bases identical to TRBD1. The CDR3 totals 15 residues. The V gene's germline CDR1 is MNHEY and CDR2 SVGAGI. J gave up 5 bases and V 0 bases, and 4 bases lay outside the gene matches. CDR3 residues: CASSYSTGGGETQYF. The CDR3 DNA follows: TGTGCCAGCAGTTACTCGACAGGGGGAGGCGAGACCCAGTACTTC.

The gene calls are TRBV4-1 and TRBJ2-3, with 11 bases fitting TRBD2. Germline CDR1 is MGHRA and CDR2 is YSYEKL. V lost 6 bases to trimming and J lost 0 bases; unmatched junction nucleotides: 5. This CDR3 has 16 amino acids. CDR3 loop: CASRTSGVISTDTQYF. The CDR3 DNA is TGCGCCAGCAGGACTAGCGGGGTCATTAGCACAGATACGCAGTATTTT.

The J gene is TRBJ2-1, the V gene TRBV10-2, with D possibly TRBD2 on 6 matching bases. CDR3 length equals 16 residues. Germline CDR1 reads WSHSY; CDR2 reads SAAADI. Trimming took off 4 bases at V and 0 bases at J, with 13 bases between the two ends. CDR3 sequence: CASSAISGDSYNEQFF. The CDR3 bases are TGCGCCAGCAGTGCAATTTCGGGGGACTCCTACAATGAGCAGTTCTTC.

The rearrangement uses TRBV11-3 and TRBJ2-5; 9 nucleotides line up with TRBD2. The CDR3 runs to 17 residues. Germline CDR1 SGHNT, CDR2 YENEEA. Trimming at V came to 1 base and at J to 5 bases, leaving 11 bases not matched to a gene. CDR3 loop: CASSLVWASGVRETQYF. In DNA form, the CDR3 reads TGTGCCAGCAGCTTAGTATGGGCTAGCGGGGTTCGGGAGACCCAGTACTTC.

This chain links TRBV5-1 with TRBJ2-6, with D unclear. The CDR3 is 16 residues long. The ends were cut back, 4 bases at V and 1 base at J, with 12 bases in the middle. Germline V gene lookup returns CDR1 SGHRS and CDR2 YFSETQ. This chain's CDR3 is CASSQSVSSGANVLTF. The CDR3 DNA follows: TGCGCCAGCAGCCAGTCTGTATCATCTGGGGCCAACGTCCTGACTTTC.

The rearrangement links TRBV12-5 to TRBJ2-5; 8 nucleotides match TRBD2. Germline trimming cut 4 bases from V and 2 bases from J; bases unmatched to any gene: 3. The CDR3 runs 14 residues. CDR1 is LGHNT and CDR2 is FRNRAP in the germline V gene. CDR3 region: CASGSRLAQETQYF. The CDR3 DNA sequence: TGTGCTAGTGGTTCCAGACTAGCGCAAGAGACCCAGTACTTC.

V and J are TRBV5-1 and TRBJ1-1; 9 nucleotides agree with TRBD1. V lost 7 bases, J lost 6 bases, and 10 bases stayed unmatched. CDR1 is SGHRS, CDR2 YFSETQ, per germline. The length of the CDR3 is 14 residues. CDR3 sequence (DNA): TGCGCCAGCCGTCTGGGACAGGGTAGACCTGAAGCTTTCTTT. Translating gives CASRLGQGRPEAFF.

The V and J genes are TRBV10-3 and TRBJ1-2, with D unclear. This CDR3 has 16 amino acids. The germline gives CDR1 ENHRY, CDR2 SYGVKD. The V end was cut by 7 bases, the J end by 6 bases, with 24 bases between. The CDR3 loop is CAITGLRGPSRDGYTF. The DNA of the CDR3 is TGTGCCATCACCGGACTTCGCGGGCCCTCTCGAGATGGCTACACCTTC.

In the case of this clone: Different DNA sequences within this sample yield the same CDR3. The CDR3 here is CSVSVAGGFNEQFF. The CDR3 coding sequence is TGCAGCGTCTCGGTAGCGGGGGGTTTCAATGAGCAGTTCTTC. The chain uses TRBV29-1 and TRBJ2-1; 10 bases match TRBD2. CDR3 length: 14 residues. Germline loops: CDR1 SQVTM, CDR2 ANQGSEA. V shed 6 bases and J 6 bases; nucleotides not matched to a gene: 8.

This rearrangement joins TRBV7-6 to TRBJ2-1; 9 bases match TRBD1. This CDR3 contains 15 residues. CDR1 and CDR2 from the germline V gene are SGHVS and FNYEAQ. V dropped 3 bases and J dropped 7; count of bases not matched to a gene: 7. CDR3 nucleotide sequence: TGTGCCAGCAGCTTCCGGGACAGGGATAGGAATGAGCAGTTCTTC. Translating it yields CASSFRDRDRNEQFF.

This chain joins TRBV4-1 and TRBJ1-1, with 9 nucleotides matching TRBD1. Germline-derived CDR1 and CDR2 are MGHRA and YSYEKL. Trimming took 9 bases from V and 1 from J; bases not matched to a gene: 6. This CDR3 has 14 residues. The CDR3 loop reads CASSVGQGNTEAFF. The CDR3 nucleotides read TGCGCCAGTTCGGTGGGACAGGGGAACACTGAAGCTTTCTTT.

The chain combines TRBV7-9 with TRBJ2-2; the match to TRBD2 covers 11 bases. V dropped 7 bases and J dropped 2; count of bases not matched to a gene: 3. Germline assignment: CDR1 SEHNR and CDR2 FQNEAQ (reference sequence). CDR3 length equals 15 residues. CDR3 DNA: TGTGCCAGCACCAGACTAGCGGGAAACACCGGGGAGCTGTTTTTT. Encoded protein: CASTRLAGNTGELFF.

CDR3: CASRRGFGENNGYTF. The CDR3 DNA follows: TGCGCCAGCAGAAGGGGGTTCGGCGAGAATAATGGCTACACCTTC. The rearrangement links TRBV5-1 to TRBJ1-2; D perhaps matches TRBD1 (6 bases). The CDR3 is 15 amino acids. The V gene lost 5 bases and the J gene lost 6 bases, with 20 bases spanning the gap. The germline V gene has CDR1 SGHRS and CDR2 YFSETQ.

This sequence joins TRBV5-6 and TRBJ2-1; 9 nucleotides match TRBD2. The germline gives CDR1 SGHDT, CDR2 YYEEEE. CDR3 length equals 16 residues. V was clipped by 4 bases and J by 8 bases; unmatched bases: 13. The DNA for the CDR3 is TGTGCCAGCAGCGGTCGGGTAGCGGGAGAGTGGGATGAGCAGTTCTTC. Residues: CASSGRVAGEWDEQFF.

The genes are TRBV27 and TRBJ1-6; perhaps TRBD1 as D (5 bases). CDR3 length: 17 amino acids. The germline V gene encodes CDR1 MNHEY and CDR2 SMNVEV (reference sequence). V dropped 6 bases and J dropped 2 bases, with 17 bases sitting between them. The DNA of the CDR3 is TGTGCCAGCAGCCAGACAGAGACAGCTACCTATAATTCACCCCTCCACTTT. Translating it yields CASSQTETATYNSPLHF.

The chain joins TRBV7-9 to TRBJ2-6; D remains ambiguous. This CDR3 comprises 16 residues. Germline CDR1 and CDR2: SEHNR and FQNEAQ (reference sequence). V was cut by 6 bases and J by 0 bases, with 12 bases left in between. This CDR3 reads CASRSPLSSGANVLTF. CDR3 DNA sequence: TGTGCCAGCAGAAGCCCCCTTAGCTCTGGGGCCAACGTCCTGACTTTC.

The CDR3 sequence: CASSEGRGFYNEKLFF. The CDR3, as DNA: TGTGCCAGCAGTGAAGGCAGGGGGTTCTATAATGAAAAACTGTTTTTT. The gene calls are TRBV6-1 and TRBJ1-4; 7 positions agree with TRBD1. V shed 1 base and J 4 bases; nucleotides not matched to a gene: 6. This CDR3 region has 16 residues. Germline V gives CDR1 MNHNS, CDR2 SASEGT.

The rearrangement links TRBV2 to TRBJ1-1; D perhaps matches TRBD1 (5 bases). Germline assignment: CDR1 SNHLY and CDR2 FYNNEI. Trimming shortened V by 3 bases and J by 8 bases, and 16 bases separated the two germline ends. The length of the CDR3 is 14 residues. The CDR3 here is CASSEWGSIREAFF. CDR3 bases: TGTGCCAGCAGTGAGTGGGGCTCTATCCGCGAAGCTTTCTTT.

The chain joins TRBV19 to TRBJ1-2, with a possible D match to TRBD1 (6 bases). Germline V gives CDR1 LNHDA, CDR2 SQIVND (reference sequence). The CDR3 is 13 residues long. The CDR3 nucleotides read TGTGCTTCGTCCCGGGACATCGCTTCTGGCTACACCTTC. Translated, it gives CASSRDIASGYTF.

This clone was counted a single time. The chain has TRBV7-8 and TRBJ2-2; D gene ambiguous. Deletions cut 7 bases from V and 9 bases from J, with 15 bases between. CDR1 and CDR2 from the germline V gene are SGHVS and FQNEAQ. This CDR3 spans 13 amino acids. The CDR3 sequence is CASIPRYSRELFF. For the CDR3, the DNA is TGTGCCAGCATCCCCAGATATTCCCGGGAGCTGTTTTTT. Drawing the rest from reference TRBV7-8 and TRBJ2-2, the complete variable domain is GAGVSQSPRYKVAKRGQDVALRCDPISGHVSLFWYQQALGQGPEFLTYFQNEAQLDKSGLPSDRFFAERPEGSVSTLKIQRTQQEDSAVYLCASIPRYSRELFFGEGSRLTVL.

The chain carries TRBV7-9 and TRBJ2-5; D possibly corresponds to TRBD1 (6 bases). Germline CDR1 is SEHNR and CDR2 is FQNEAQ (reference sequence). Trimming removed 1 base from V and 4 bases from J, with 19 bases in between. The CDR3 is 17 residues long. The CDR3 nucleotides read TGTGCCAGCAGCTTAGGGACAGCGAAGAGGGGTGGAGAGACCCAGTACTTC. Protein: CASSLGTAKRGGETQYF.

This chain connects TRBV9 to TRBJ1-4, with 7 bases identical to TRBD1. V trimming: 5 bases; J trimming: 7 bases; junction bases outside the gene matches: 8. This CDR3 is built from 14 residues. CDR1 SGDLS and CDR2 YYNGEE come from the germline V gene. CDR3 nucleotide sequence: TGTGCCAGCAGTGATCGGGACAGAGGTGAAAAACTGTTTTTT. It encodes CASSDRDRGEKLFF. Full variable domain (outside the CDR3, taken from reference TRBV9 and TRBJ1-4): DSGVTQTPKHLITATGQRVTLRCSPRSGDLSVYWYQQSLDQGLQFLIQYYNGEERAKGNILERFSAQQFPDLHSELNLSSLELGDSALYFCASSDRDRGEKLFFGSGTQLSVL.

The rearrangement joins TRBV11-2 to TRBJ1-4, with TRBD1 identical over 8 bases. Looked up from germline, CDR1 is SGHAT and CDR2 is FQNNGV. This CDR3 spans 18 amino acids. V lost 0 bases, J lost 6 bases, and 12 bases stayed unmatched. The CDR3 region has the DNA TGTGCCAGCAGCTTAGATATATGGGCAGGGGGCGGAGATGAAAAACTGTTTTTT. It yields the protein CASSLDIWAGGGDEKLFF. The variable domain in full, with the rest retrieved from reference TRBV11-2 and TRBJ1-4, is EAGVAQSPRYKIIEKRQSVAFWCNPISGHATLYWYQQILGQGPKLLIQFQNNGVVDDSQLPKDRFSAERLKGVDSTLKIQPAKLEDSAVYLCASSLDIWAGGGDEKLFFGSGTQLSVL.

The chain recombines TRBV6-6 with TRBJ2-1, with D hard to call. CDR1 is MNHNY and CDR2 is SVGAGI in the germline V gene (reference sequence). V was shortened by 2 bases and J by 3 bases, with 5 bases between the two germline ends. This CDR3 comprises 13 residues. CDR3 coding DNA: TGTGCCAGCAGTTACACAGACTACAATGAGCAGTTCTTC. It encodes CASSYTDYNEQFF.